Listed below are T cell receptor beta chains from one sample, sequenced in a study of vaccination and CD4 T cells after COVID-19. These TCRs' antigens remain unknown. Each CDR3 protein is one row after TCRdb ran MiXCR on the PCR reads. The sample records about 20,000 distinct CDR3 sequences, under 60% being singletons. Sequencing was performed on CD4+ T cells from blood, cultured in vitro, taken after SARS-CoV-2 vaccination. The receptors come from a human donor who had recovered from COVID-19. Each CDR3 is given with its conserved first and last residue. The D gene is left open where the match is weak. Where a row states a size, it is once, few, many or the class of an expanded clone; other rows omit it.

v_call	j_call	clone_size	d_call	cdr3_length	cdr3_nt	cdr3_aa
TRBV7-8	TRBJ1-1	.	.	14	TGTGCCAGCAGCTTAACCCCCCTGGCCCTTAAAGCTTTCTTT	CASSLTPLALKAFF
TRBV19	TRBJ2-1	once	.	13	TGTGCCAGTAGTATAGGGTACGGGTGGGAGCAGTTCTTC	CASSIGYGWEQFF
TRBV27	TRBJ1-1	.	TRBD1	14	TGTGCCAGCAGTCCCCGGGACAGGTCGACTGAAGCTTTCTTT	CASSPRDRSTEAFF
TRBV20-1	TRBJ2-3	.	TRBD2	18	TGCAGTGCTATCGGACTAGCGGGAGCCGTCTCGGGTGTTTATACGCAGTATTTT	CSAIGLAGAVSGVYTQYF
TRBV20-1	TRBJ1-5	.	.	13	TGCAGTGCTAGGAGGTTACACGATCAGCCCCAGCATTTT	CSARRLHDQPQHF
TRBV7-8	TRBJ1-6	.	.	16	TGTGCCAGCAGCTTGGGGGGGGGGACGGCGAATTCACCCCTCCACTTT	CASSLGGGTANSPLHF
TRBV19	TRBJ1-2	.	.	13	TGTGCCAGTAGTATGGTCGGTAACTATGGCTACACCTTC	CASSMVGNYGYTF
TRBV20-1	TRBJ2-3	few	TRBD1	14	TGCAGTGCTAGTTACAGGGGCTACACAGATACGCAGTATTTT	CSASYRGYTDTQYF
TRBV29-1	TRBJ1-1	.	.	13	TGCAGCGTTAAACAGGGAATTTATACTGAAGCTTTCTTT	CSVKQGIYTEAFF
TRBV6-1	TRBJ2-3	.	TRBD1	16	TGTGCCAGCAGTGTCCCGGGACAGGGGGCACAAGATACGCAGTATTTT	CASSVPGQGAQDTQYF
TRBV4-1	TRBJ2-5	.	TRBD1	15	TGCGCCAGCAGCCAAGATTCGGGACAGGGAAAGACCCAGTACTTC	CASSQDSGQGKTQYF
TRBV6-1	TRBJ1-4	.	.	14	TGTGCCAGCAGTGAAGGGACCGCTGGGGAAAAACTGTTTTTT	CASSEGTAGEKLFF
TRBV20-1	TRBJ2-1	.	.	16	TGCAGTGCTTCCCCCCACGCCCGGGGGCTTTACAATGAGCAGTTCTTC	CSASPHARGLYNEQFF
TRBV7-9	TRBJ1-1	.	.	15	TGTGCCAGCAGCTTAGTTCCCAAAGAGAACACTGAAGCTTTCTTT	CASSLVPKENTEAFF
TRBV27	TRBJ2-7	.	TRBD2	14	TGTGCCAGCCAATTTAGCGGGGGGGCCTACGAGCAGTACTTC	CASQFSGGAYEQYF
TRBV7-2	TRBJ2-7	.	.	15	TGTGCCAGCAGCCCTTCCCGGGGGATTACCTACGAGCAGTACTTC	CASSPSRGITYEQYF
TRBV5-5	TRBJ2-2	.	TRBD1	16	TGTGCCAGCAACCATGAACAGGGGGTAATGACCGGGGAGCTGTTTTTT	CASNHEQGVMTGELFF
TRBV7-3	TRBJ2-2	.	TRBD2	16	TGTGCCAGCAGCTCGGGACTAGCGGGAGCCACCGGGGAGCTGTTTTTT	CASSSGLAGATGELFF
TRBV6-5	TRBJ2-7	.	.	14	TGTGCCAGCAGTTACGATAGGACTAATAACGAGCAGTACTTC	CASSYDRTNNEQYF
TRBV28	TRBJ1-1	.	.	14	TGTGCCAGCAGTTTATTTTCTCGAGGGGGTGAAGCTTTCTTT	CASSLFSRGGEAFF
TRBV24-1	TRBJ1-5	few	.	13	TGTGCCACCAGTGTCGGCAGCAATCAGCCCCAGCATTTT	CATSVGSNQPQHF
TRBV10-3	TRBJ2-3	few	.	15	TGTGCCATCAGTGAGAACAGCGGCTTCACAGATACGCAGTATTTT	CAISENSGFTDTQYF
TRBV20-1	TRBJ1-2	.	.	15	TGCAGTGCTAGAGACCGCATTTCAGCTAACTATGGCTACACCTTC	CSARDRISANYGYTF
TRBV6-1	TRBJ1-1	few	TRBD1	11	TGTGCCGGCGGACAGGGCACTGAAGCTTTCTTT	CAGGQGTEAFF
TRBV6-4	TRBJ2-3	.	TRBD2	18	TGTGCCAGCAGTATCGGGACTAGCGGGACCTTAGCCGGAGATACGCAGTATTTT	CASSIGTSGTLAGDTQYF
TRBV7-2	TRBJ1-1	.	.	13	TGTGCCAGCAGCTCTCCCCTGGGGACTGAAGCTTTCTTT	CASSSPLGTEAFF
TRBV5-4	TRBJ1-2	.	TRBD1	12	TGTGCCAGCACCCGAGGACAGGGAGGCTACACCTTC	CASTRGQGGYTF
TRBV15	TRBJ1-1	.	TRBD1	15	TGTGCCACCAGCAGAGTGGGGACAGCAGCCACTGAAGCTTTCTTT	CATSRVGTAATEAFF
TRBV6-1	TRBJ1-1	.	.	16	TGTGCCAGCAGGGACGGGACGGGAGGGGATGTCACTGAAGCTTTCTTT	CASRDGTGGDVTEAFF
TRBV6-1	TRBJ1-6	few	.	14	TGTGCCAGCAGGGCTCCCTTGGCAAATTCACCCCTCCACTTT	CASRAPLANSPLHF
TRBV7-9	TRBJ1-6	few	TRBD1	14	TGTGCCAGCAGGAGGACAGGGGGAAATTCACCCCTCCACTTT	CASRRTGGNSPLHF
TRBV1	TRBJ2-7	.	.	13	TGCACCAGCAGCCCCCAGGACGGCTACGAGCAGTACTTC	CTSSPQDGYEQYF
TRBV9	TRBJ2-7	.	TRBD2	15	TGTGCCAGCAGCGTAGGGGCTAGCGGGATCTACGAGCAGTACTTC	CASSVGASGIYEQYF